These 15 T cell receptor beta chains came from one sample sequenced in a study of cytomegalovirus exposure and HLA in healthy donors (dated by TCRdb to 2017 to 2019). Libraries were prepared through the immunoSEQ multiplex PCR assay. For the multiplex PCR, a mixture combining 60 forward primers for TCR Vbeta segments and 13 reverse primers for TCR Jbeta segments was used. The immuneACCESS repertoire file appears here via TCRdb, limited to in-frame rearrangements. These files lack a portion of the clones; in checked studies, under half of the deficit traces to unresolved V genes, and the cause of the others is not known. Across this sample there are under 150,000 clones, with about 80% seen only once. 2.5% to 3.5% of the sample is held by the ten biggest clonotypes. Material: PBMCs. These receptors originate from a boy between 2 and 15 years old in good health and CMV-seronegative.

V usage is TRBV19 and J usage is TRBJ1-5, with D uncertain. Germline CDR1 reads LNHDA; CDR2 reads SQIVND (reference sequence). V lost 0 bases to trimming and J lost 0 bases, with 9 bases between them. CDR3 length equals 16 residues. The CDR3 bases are TGTGCCAGTAGTATAGAGGGCCGCTATAGCAATCAGCCCCAGCATTTT. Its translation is CASSIEGRYSNQPQHF.

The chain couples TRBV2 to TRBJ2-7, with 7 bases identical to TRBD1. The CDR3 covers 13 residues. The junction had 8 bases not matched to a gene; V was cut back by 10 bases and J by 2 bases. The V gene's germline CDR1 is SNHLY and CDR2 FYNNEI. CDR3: CATRGGRTYEQYV. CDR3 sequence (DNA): TGTGCCACAAGAGGGGGCCGCACCTACGAGCAGTACGTC.

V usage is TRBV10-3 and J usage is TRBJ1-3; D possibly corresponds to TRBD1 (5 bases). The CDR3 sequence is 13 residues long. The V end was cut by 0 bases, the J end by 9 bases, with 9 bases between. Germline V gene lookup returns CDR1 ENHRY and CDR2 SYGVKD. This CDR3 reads CAISESTRGTIYF. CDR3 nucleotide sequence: TGTGCCATCAGTGAGTCGACAAGGGGCACCATATATTTT.

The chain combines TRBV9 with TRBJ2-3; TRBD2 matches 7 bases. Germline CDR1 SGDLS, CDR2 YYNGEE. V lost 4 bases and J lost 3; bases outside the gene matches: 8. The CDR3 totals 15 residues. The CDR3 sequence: CASSILTSSTDTQYF. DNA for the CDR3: TGTGCCAGCAGCATCCTGACTAGCAGTACAGATACGCAGTATTTT.

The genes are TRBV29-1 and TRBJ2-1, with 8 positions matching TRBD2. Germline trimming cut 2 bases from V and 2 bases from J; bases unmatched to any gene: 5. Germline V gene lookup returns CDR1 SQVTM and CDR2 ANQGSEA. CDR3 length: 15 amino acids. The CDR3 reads CSVEREAGAYNEQFF. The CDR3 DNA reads TGCAGCGTTGAAAGGGAAGCGGGGGCCTACAATGAGCAGTTCTTC.

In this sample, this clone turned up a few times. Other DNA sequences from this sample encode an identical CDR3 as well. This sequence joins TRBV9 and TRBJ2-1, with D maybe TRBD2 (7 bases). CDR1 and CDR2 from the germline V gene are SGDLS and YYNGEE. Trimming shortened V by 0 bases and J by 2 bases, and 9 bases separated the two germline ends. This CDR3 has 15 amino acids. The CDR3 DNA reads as TGTGCCAGCAGCGTAGAGGGGGGGCCCTACAATGAGCAGTTCTTC. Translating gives CASSVEGGPYNEQFF.

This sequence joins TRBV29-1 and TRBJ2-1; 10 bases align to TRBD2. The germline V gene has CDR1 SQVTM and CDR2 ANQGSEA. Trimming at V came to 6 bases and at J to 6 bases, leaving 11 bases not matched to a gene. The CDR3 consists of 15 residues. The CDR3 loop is CSVDRGTSVRNEQFF. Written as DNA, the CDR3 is TGCAGCGTCGATAGGGGGACTAGCGTCCGCAATGAGCAGTTCTTC.

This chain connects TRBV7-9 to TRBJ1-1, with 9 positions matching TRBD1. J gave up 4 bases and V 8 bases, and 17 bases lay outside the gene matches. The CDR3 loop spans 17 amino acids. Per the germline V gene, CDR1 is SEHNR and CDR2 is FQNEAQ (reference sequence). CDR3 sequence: CASLPAAQGALSTEAFF. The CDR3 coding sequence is TGTGCCAGCTTACCCGCCGCACAGGGGGCCTTGAGCACTGAAGCTTTCTTT.

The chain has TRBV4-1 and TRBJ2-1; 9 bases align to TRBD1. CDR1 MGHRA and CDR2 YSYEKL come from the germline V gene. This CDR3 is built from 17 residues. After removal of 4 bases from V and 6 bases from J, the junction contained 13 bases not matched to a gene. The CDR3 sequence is CASSRGAADRGGNEQFF. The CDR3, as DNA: TGCGCCAGCAGCCGGGGGGCCGCCGACAGGGGGGGCAATGAGCAGTTCTTC.

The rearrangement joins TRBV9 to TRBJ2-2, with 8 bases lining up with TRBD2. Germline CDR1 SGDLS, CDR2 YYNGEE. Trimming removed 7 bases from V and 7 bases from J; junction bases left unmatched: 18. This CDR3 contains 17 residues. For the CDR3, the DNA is TGTGCCAGCGCCGCTTGGGGGAGCGGGGGCACGGTCGGGGAGCTGTTTTTT. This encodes CASAAWGSGGTVGELFF. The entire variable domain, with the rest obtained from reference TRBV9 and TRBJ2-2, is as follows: DSGVTQTPKHLITATGQRVTLRCSPRSGDLSVYWYQQSLDQGLQFLIQYYNGEERAKGNILERFSAQQFPDLHSELNLSSLELGDSALYFCASAAWGSGGTVGELFFGEGSRLTVL.

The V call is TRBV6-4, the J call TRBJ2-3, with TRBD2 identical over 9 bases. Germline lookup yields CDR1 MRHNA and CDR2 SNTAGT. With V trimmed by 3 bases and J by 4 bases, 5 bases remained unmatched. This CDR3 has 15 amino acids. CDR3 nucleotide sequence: TGTGCCAGCAGTGAGCGGGAGGGCGGAGCAGATACGCAGTATTTT. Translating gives CASSEREGGADTQYF.

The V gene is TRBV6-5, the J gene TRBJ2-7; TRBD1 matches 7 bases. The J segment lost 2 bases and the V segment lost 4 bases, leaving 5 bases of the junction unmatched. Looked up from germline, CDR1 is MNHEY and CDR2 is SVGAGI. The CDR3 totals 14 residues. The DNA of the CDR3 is TGTGCCAGCAGTTCACCGGGACAGCCCTACGAGCAGTACGTC. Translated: CASSSPGQPYEQYV.

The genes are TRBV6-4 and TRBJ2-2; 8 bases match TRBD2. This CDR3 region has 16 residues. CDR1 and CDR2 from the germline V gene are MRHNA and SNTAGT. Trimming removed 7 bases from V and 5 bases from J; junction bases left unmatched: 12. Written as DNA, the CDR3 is TGTGCCAGCAAGACGGGAGCGGGAGAGGGTACCGGGGAGCTGTTTTTT. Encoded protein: CASKTGAGEGTGELFF.

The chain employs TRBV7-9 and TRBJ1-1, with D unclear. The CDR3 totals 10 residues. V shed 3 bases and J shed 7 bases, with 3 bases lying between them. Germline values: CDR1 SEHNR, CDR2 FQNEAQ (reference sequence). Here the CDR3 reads CASSFVEAFF. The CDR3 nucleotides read TGTGCCAGCAGCTTCGTTGAAGCTTTCTTT.

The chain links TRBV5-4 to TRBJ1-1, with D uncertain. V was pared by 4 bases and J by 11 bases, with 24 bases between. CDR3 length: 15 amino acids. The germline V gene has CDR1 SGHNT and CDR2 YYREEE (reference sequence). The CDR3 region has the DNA TGTGCCAGCAGCCCCTCGGGGTACTCCCGAGGGTTGGCTTTCTTT. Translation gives CASSPSGYSRGLAFF.